What follows is one T cell receptor (beta chain) and its context. No antigen is known for it. This specimen comes from a study of shared clonotypes between healthy human individuals. Genomic DNA (from each subset) was split evenly across several immunoSEQ plates. TCRdb's copy holds only in-frame clones and misses some; the assay was immunoSEQ multiplex PCR. The repertoire includes over 400,000 clones, roughly 95% of them detected once, and 0.064% sits in the top ten. Findings of the study overall: Investigators collected only blood, and repertoires in tissues likely differ.

The study separated CD4+ cells into CD45RA+ naive and CD45RA-negative memory subsets. This CDR3 has 17 amino acids. The V segment lost 7 bases and the J segment 8 bases; nucleotides outside the gene matches: 16. Germline CDR1 reads MDHEN; CDR2 reads SYDVKM. V is TRBV28 and J is TRBJ2-2, with TRBD1 identical over 10 bases. This TCR was recovered from a woman aged 25-40 years in good health. Material for sequencing was naive CD4+ T cells sorted from blood. Specified subset: CD45RA+ positively selected. In DNA form, the CDR3 reads TGTGCCAGCAACCAACCGGGACAGGGGCCTCGAGGAGGGGAGCTGTTTTTT. Translation: CASNQPGQGPRGGELFF.